Presented here are 28 T cell receptor beta chains from one specimen sequenced in a study of cytotoxic CD8 clonotypes in ibrutinib-treated CLL. Repertoires were generated with immunoSEQ multiplex PCR, while TCRdb's copy carries only in-frame clones and drops some. This table holds around 150,000 clones, 81% found once. This specimen was PBMCs, taken after 12 months of ibrutinib treatment. The receptors shown here come from a human donor with chronic lymphocytic leukemia.

The J gene is TRBJ2-1, the V gene TRBV9, with TRBD1 matching 7 bases. CDR1 and CDR2 from the germline V gene are SGDLS and YYNGEE. The CDR3 spans 16 residues. V lost 0 bases to trimming and J lost 2 bases; unmatched junction nucleotides: 5. In DNA, the CDR3 is TGTGCCAGCAGCGTAGACTCCAGGGGGACCTACAATGAGCAGTTCTTC. Translating gives CASSVDSRGTYNEQFF.

A few counts support this clone. V is TRBV4-2 and J is TRBJ1-5; TRBD1 matches 9 bases. Trimming removed 3 bases from V and 9 bases from J; junction bases left unmatched: 6. The CDR3 loop spans 14 amino acids. Germline V gene lookup returns CDR1 LGHNA and CDR2 YNFKEQ. The CDR3: CASSHEQGARPQHF. The CDR3 region has the DNA TGTGCCAGCAGCCATGAACAGGGGGCTAGGCCCCAGCATTTT.

This chain joins TRBV6-4 and TRBJ1-1; D gene unclear. Germline lookup yields CDR1 MRHNA and CDR2 SNTAGT. This CDR3 comprises 13 residues. Trimming took 6 bases from V and 1 from J, leaving 9 bases between them. CDR3 nucleotide sequence: TGTGCCAGCAGAAGACACTCGAACACTGAAGCTTTCTTT. Protein sequence: CASRRHSNTEAFF.

The rearrangement links TRBV21-1 to TRBJ1-4. TRBV21-1 is labeled a pseudogene. CDR3 length: 14 amino acids. In DNA, the CDR3 is TGTGCCAGCAGCAGGGCGGGGGGCTCTGAAAAACTGTTTTTT. Its protein product is CASSRAGGSEKLFF.

This chain joins TRBV7-8 and TRBJ2-7, with a weak D call TRBD2 (5 bases). The CDR3 is 14 amino acids. Germline CDR1 reads SGHVS; CDR2 reads FQNEAQ. Trimming took off 2 bases at V and 2 bases at J, with 10 bases between the two ends. The CDR3, as DNA: TGTGCCAGCAGCTTATGGCGGGTAGCCTACGAGCAGTACTTC. This encodes CASSLWRVAYEQYF. The whole variable domain, remainder taken from reference TRBV7-8 and TRBJ2-7, is GAGVSQSPRYKVAKRGQDVALRCDPISGHVSLFWYQQALGQGPEFLTYFQNEAQLDKSGLPSDRFFAERPEGSVSTLKIQRTQQEDSAVYLCASSLWRVAYEQYFGPGTRLTVT.

The chain links TRBV6-6 to TRBJ2-7, with TRBD1 matching over 11 bases. CDR3 length: 14 residues. Germline loops: CDR1 MNHNY, CDR2 SVGAGI (reference sequence). The V gene end was trimmed by 7 bases and the J gene end by 7 bases; junction bases not matched to a gene: 9. This chain's CDR3 is CASILDRGREEQYF. As DNA, the CDR3 is TGTGCCAGCATCCTGGACAGGGGGCGGGAAGAGCAGTACTTC.

This chain uses TRBV5-6 with TRBJ2-1; no definite D call. Germline-derived CDR1 and CDR2 are SGHDT and YYEEEE. This CDR3 is 19 amino acids long. V lost 5 bases, J lost 4 bases, and 28 bases lay in between. This chain's CDR3 is CASSYTNRFASRGYNEQFF. CDR3 sequence (DNA): TGTGCCAGCAGTTATACCAACAGATTTGCGTCTCGCGGATACAATGAGCAGTTCTTC.

This clone was found once. The genes are TRBV4-3 and TRBJ1-2; D is ambiguous. The CDR3 contains 18 residues. In germline, CDR1 is LGHNA, CDR2 YSLEER. V was clipped by 0 bases and J by 0 bases, with 17 bases between them. CDR3 in DNA: TGCGCCAGCAGCCAAGATATCCCGACGGGGTCAGCTAACTATGGCTACACCTTC. This gives the protein CASSQDIPTGSANYGYTF.

The chain is built from TRBV18 and TRBJ2-5, with D unclear. The CDR3 is 12 amino acids. V was trimmed by 5 bases and J by 5 bases, leaving 9 bases between them. Germline values: CDR1 KGHSH, CDR2 LQKENI. This CDR3 is CASSWHTETQYF. The CDR3 bases are TGTGCCAGCTCATGGCATACGGAGACCCAGTACTTC.

This clone was detected ten times or more. The V and J genes are TRBV5-1 and TRBJ2-1; unclear D gene. Trimming removed 0 bases from V and 4 bases from J, with 8 bases in between. The germline gives CDR1 SGHRS, CDR2 YFSETQ. This CDR3 contains 14 residues. CDR3: CASSLAGQYNEQFF. In DNA form, the CDR3 reads TGCGCCAGCAGCTTGGCCGGCCAATACAATGAGCAGTTCTTC. Filled out from reference TRBV5-1 and TRBJ2-1, the complete variable domain reads KAGVTQTPRYLIKTRGQQVTLSCSPISGHRSVSWYQQTPGQGLQFLFEYFSETQRNKGNFPGRFSGRQFSNSRSEMNVSTLELGDSALYLCASSLAGQYNEQFFGPGTRLTVL.

The rearrangement uses TRBV10-3 and TRBJ2-5; 8 nucleotides align to TRBD1. With 0 bases clipped from V and 3 bases from J, the junction kept 9 bases outside the gene matches. CDR3 length equals 17 residues. From germline, CDR1 is ENHRY and CDR2 SYGVKD. CDR3 protein: CAISESIITDREETQYF. The CDR3 region has the DNA TGTGCCATCAGTGAGTCGATAATAACGGACAGGGAAGAGACCCAGTACTTC.

The chain has TRBV4-2 and TRBJ1-1; D not resolved. V lost 2 bases and J 4 bases, leaving 11 bases between the germline ends. Germline CDR1 LGHNA, CDR2 YNFKEQ. This CDR3 spans 14 amino acids. The CDR3 DNA follows: TGTGCCAGCAGCCAAAGCGGGAAGGTCACTGAAGCTTTCTTT. Translating gives CASSQSGKVTEAFF.

The chain recombines TRBV6-5 with TRBJ2-3; possible D gene TRBD2, 7 bases. V lost 0 bases, J lost 10 bases, and 8 bases lay in between. The germline gives CDR1 MNHEY, CDR2 SVGAGI. CDR3 length: 12 residues. In nucleotides, the CDR3 is TGTGCCAGCAGTTACTCAGGGGGGGCGCAGTATTTT. Amino acid sequence: CASSYSGGAQYF.

The chain couples TRBV28 to TRBJ1-5, with 7 bases that match TRBD1. V was clipped by 5 bases and J by 7 bases; unmatched bases: 14. The CDR3 extends over 16 amino acids. Germline V gene data show CDR1 as MDHEN and CDR2 as SYDVKM. The CDR3 DNA is TGTGCCAGCAGTCCCTCGAGACAGGGACGTTTGCAGCCCCAGCATTTT. The encoded protein is CASSPSRQGRLQPQHF.

The chain is built from TRBV6-6 and TRBJ1-1; possible D gene TRBD1, 5 bases. This CDR3 is 15 amino acids long. Trimming pared 4 bases from V and 0 bases from J, leaving 12 bases between. CDR1 MNHNY and CDR2 SVGAGI come from the germline V gene (reference sequence). CDR3 region: CASSLDRGMNTEAFF. The CDR3 DNA is TGTGCCAGCAGTTTAGACAGAGGCATGAACACTGAAGCTTTCTTT.

V gene TRBV30 combines with J gene TRBJ2-7, with D possibly TRBD2 on 5 matching bases. Germline-derived CDR1 and CDR2 are GTSNPN and SVGIG (reference sequence). The CDR3 extends over 15 amino acids. V was trimmed by 0 bases and J by 2 bases, leaving 14 bases between them. The CDR3 spells CAWSVPGSSTYEQYF. The CDR3 DNA reads as TGTGCCTGGAGTGTACCGGGGTCTTCGACCTACGAGCAGTACTTC.

This clone was recorded once. The rearrangement links TRBV7-2 to TRBJ2-7; D gene unclear. Trimming took 5 bases from V and 2 from J, leaving 10 bases between them. The CDR3 consists of 13 residues. The germline V gene encodes CDR1 SGHTA and CDR2 FQGNSA. The CDR3 sequence is CASSLMGTYEQYF. The DNA of the CDR3 is TGTGCCAGCAGCCTAATGGGAACCTACGAGCAGTACTTC.

This chain uses TRBV7-2 with TRBJ2-1; 12 nucleotides line up with TRBD2. The V segment lost 5 bases and the J segment 8 bases; nucleotides outside the gene matches: 13. Germline CDR1 SGHTA, CDR2 FQGNSA. The CDR3 totals 17 residues. CDR3 DNA: TGTGCCAGCAGCCGAAGGGCTAGCGGGAGGGCCTGGGATGAGCAGTTCTTC. Translation gives CASSRRASGRAWDEQFF.

This chain uses TRBV4-3 with TRBJ2-1, with TRBD2 matching over 8 bases. Losses at the gene ends were 0 bases for V and 10 bases for J; bases not matched to a gene: 8. The CDR3 has 15 residues. The germline gives CDR1 LGHNA, CDR2 YSLEER. CDR3 loop: CASSQDGGGLLEQFF. DNA of the CDR3: TGCGCCAGCAGCCAAGACGGGGGGGGCTTACTCGAGCAGTTCTTC.

This rearrangement joins TRBV4-3 to TRBJ2-3, with TRBD2 matching 7 bases. The V segment lost 1 base and the J segment 4 bases; nucleotides outside the gene matches: 11. Germline V gene lookup returns CDR1 LGHNA and CDR2 YSLEER. The CDR3 totals 17 residues. The CDR3 nucleotides are TGCGCCAGCAGCCAAGGGGGTGGCGGGGGAAAATCAGATACGCAGTATTTT. Translating it yields CASSQGGGGGKSDTQYF.

This clone has only a few counts. The chain joins TRBV5-1 to TRBJ2-3; 14 positions agree with TRBD2. The CDR3 is 22 amino acids. V was clipped by 3 bases and J by 1 base; unmatched bases: 19. The germline CDR1 and CDR2 sequences are SGHRS and YFSETQ. For the CDR3, the DNA is TGCGCCAGCAGCTCGCCCCGACTTACCGGGACTAGCGGGAGAGGAGGCACAGATACGCAGTATTTT. Protein sequence: CASSSPRLTGTSGRGGTDTQYF.

The chain couples TRBV7-2 to TRBJ1-6, with D hard to call. The germline CDR1 and CDR2 sequences are SGHTA and FQGNSA. V lost 1 base and J 6 bases, leaving 13 bases between the germline ends. The length of the CDR3 is 16 residues. The CDR3 region is CASSLEFGLGNSPLHF. The CDR3 nucleotides read TGTGCCAGCAGCTTAGAGTTCGGTTTAGGTAATTCACCCCTCCACTTT. Drawing the rest from reference TRBV7-2 and TRBJ1-6, the complete variable domain is GAGVSQSPSNKVTEKGKDVELRCDPISGHTALYWYRQSLGQGLEFLIYFQGNSAPDKSGLPSDRFSAERTGGSVSTLTIQRTQQEDSAVYLCASSLEFGLGNSPLHFGNGTRLTVT.

The chain employs TRBV12-5 and TRBJ2-3, with D hard to call. CDR1 LGHNT and CDR2 FRNRAP come from the germline V gene. V dropped 0 bases and J dropped 7 bases, with 5 bases sitting between them. This CDR3 spans 12 amino acids. CDR3 coding DNA: TGTGCTAGTGGTTTGGTTCCATATACGCAGTATTTT. This translates into CASGLVPYTQYF.

This chain uses TRBV5-1 with TRBJ2-3; TRBD2 aligns across 7 bases. V gave up 2 bases and J gave up 5 bases; unmatched junction bases: 5. The CDR3 loop spans 14 amino acids. The germline gives CDR1 SGHRS, CDR2 YFSETQ. CDR3 in amino acids: CASSLSGAGDTQYF. The DNA of the CDR3 is TGCGCCAGCAGCTTAAGCGGGGCGGGAGATACGCAGTATTTT.

In its sample, this clone was seen once. This chain links TRBV23-1 with TRBJ1-2, with 11 bases identical to TRBD1. TRBV23-1 is recorded as an ORF, its role being uncertain. V was clipped by 2 bases and J by 8 bases; unmatched bases: 10. CDR3 size: 16 residues. The CDR3 nucleotides are TGCGCCAGCAGTCAAAGAGCTCCGGGACAGGGGGAGGGCTACACCTTC. The encoded protein is CASSQRAPGQGEGYTF.

The chain has TRBV7-9 and TRBJ2-2, with TRBD1 as a possible D gene (6 bases). The germline CDR1 and CDR2 sequences are SEHNR and FQNEAQ (reference sequence). Trimming removed 0 bases at V and 3 bases at J, with 8 bases between. There are 15 residues in the CDR3. The chain's CDR3 is CASSLADSYTGELFF. In nucleotides, the CDR3 is TGTGCCAGCAGCTTAGCGGACAGCTACACCGGGGAGCTGTTTTTT.

The chain combines TRBV6-5 with TRBJ2-7, with TRBD1 matching over 9 bases. The J segment lost 7 bases and the V segment lost 2 bases, leaving 6 bases of the junction unmatched. Germline V gene data show CDR1 as MNHEY and CDR2 as SVGAGI. The CDR3 length is 14 residues. The DNA for the CDR3 is TGTGCCAGCAGTTACGTGGGACAGGGTAAGGAGCAGTACTTC. Protein: CASSYVGQGKEQYF.

This chain joins TRBV6-5 and TRBJ1-2; unclear D gene. The CDR3 spans 13 residues. Per germline, CDR1 MNHEY and CDR2 SVGAGI. The V gene lost 0 bases and the J gene lost 5 bases, with 7 bases spanning the gap. In DNA, the CDR3 is TGTGCCAGCAGTTACTCCGGGGATTATGGCTACACCTTC. Its protein product is CASSYSGDYGYTF.